This record covers a single T cell receptor (beta chain). Data came from immunoSEQ multiplex PCR; TCRdb stores just in-frame clones and leaves some out. Here the sample spans 60,000 to 65,000 clones, 85% to 95% being singletons. This entry comes from a study of OX40 agonist ivuxolimab in advanced cancers. J lost 6 bases, V lost 2 bases, and 11 bases had no gene match. This CDR3 region has 17 residues. From germline, CDR1 is SGHRS and CDR2 YFSETQ. The sample here was CD4+ or CD8+ T cells sorted from blood, taken in a trial of the OX40 agonist ivuxolimab. The V and J genes are TRBV5-1 and TRBJ2-1; 10 nucleotides line up with TRBD2. This TCR derives from an adult with an advanced solid tumor such as melanoma, head and neck, liver or kidney cancer. The CDR3 spells CASSFPLGLAGANEQFF. Written as DNA, the CDR3 is TGCGCCAGCAGCTTCCCTCTGGGGCTAGCGGGAGCCAATGAGCAGTTCTTC.